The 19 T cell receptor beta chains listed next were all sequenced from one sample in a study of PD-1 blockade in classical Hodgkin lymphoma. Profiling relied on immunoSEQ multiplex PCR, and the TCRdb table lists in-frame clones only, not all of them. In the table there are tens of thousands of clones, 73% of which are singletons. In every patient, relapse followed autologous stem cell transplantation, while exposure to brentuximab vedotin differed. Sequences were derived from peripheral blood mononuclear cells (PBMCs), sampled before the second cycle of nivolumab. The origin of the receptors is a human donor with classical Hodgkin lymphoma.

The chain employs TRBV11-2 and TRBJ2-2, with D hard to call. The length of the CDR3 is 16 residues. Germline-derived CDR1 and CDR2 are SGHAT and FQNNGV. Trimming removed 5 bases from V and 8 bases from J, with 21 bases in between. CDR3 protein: CASSLSLGLVVGELFF. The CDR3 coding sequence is TGTGCCAGCAGCCTGAGTTTGGGCCTAGTCGTTGGGGAGCTGTTTTTT.

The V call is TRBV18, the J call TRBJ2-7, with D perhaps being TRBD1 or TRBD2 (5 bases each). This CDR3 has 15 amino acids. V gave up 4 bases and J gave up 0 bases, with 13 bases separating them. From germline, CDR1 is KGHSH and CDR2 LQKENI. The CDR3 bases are TGTGCCAGCTCACTTGGGACGCCCAGCTCCTACGAGCAGTACTTC. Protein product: CASSLGTPSSYEQYF. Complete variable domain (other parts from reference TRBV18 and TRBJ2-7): NAGVMQNPRHLVRRRGQEARLRCSPMKGHSHVYWYRQLPEEGLKFMVYLQKENIIDESGMPKERFSAEFPKEGPSILRIQQVVRGDSAAYFCASSLGTPSSYEQYFGPGTRLTVT.

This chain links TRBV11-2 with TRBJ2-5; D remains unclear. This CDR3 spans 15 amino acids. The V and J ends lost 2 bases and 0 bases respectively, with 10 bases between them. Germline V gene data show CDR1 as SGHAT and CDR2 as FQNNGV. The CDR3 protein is CASSLSGPDQETQYF. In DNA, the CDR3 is TGTGCCAGCAGCTTAAGTGGTCCGGACCAAGAGACCCAGTACTTC. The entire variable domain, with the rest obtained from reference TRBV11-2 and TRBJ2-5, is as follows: EAGVAQSPRYKIIEKRQSVAFWCNPISGHATLYWYQQILGQGPKLLIQFQNNGVVDDSQLPKDRFSAERLKGVDSTLKIQPAKLEDSAVYLCASSLSGPDQETQYFGPGTRLLVL.

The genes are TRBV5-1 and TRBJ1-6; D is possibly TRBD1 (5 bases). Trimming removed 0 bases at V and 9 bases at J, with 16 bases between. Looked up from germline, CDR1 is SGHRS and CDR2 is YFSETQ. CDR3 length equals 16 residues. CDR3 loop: CASSLVTGPSGSPLHF. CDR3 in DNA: TGCGCCAGCAGCTTGGTAACAGGCCCGTCTGGTTCACCCCTCCACTTT. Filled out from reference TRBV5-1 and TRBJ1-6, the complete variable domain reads KAGVTQTPRYLIKTRGQQVTLSCSPISGHRSVSWYQQTPGQGLQFLFEYFSETQRNKGNFPGRFSGRQFSNSRSEMNVSTLELGDSALYLCASSLVTGPSGSPLHFGNGTRLTVT.

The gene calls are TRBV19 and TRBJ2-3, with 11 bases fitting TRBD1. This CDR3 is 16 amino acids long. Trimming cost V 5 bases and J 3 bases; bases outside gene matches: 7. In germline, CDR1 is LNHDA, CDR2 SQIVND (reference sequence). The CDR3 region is CASSLRGQGATDTQYF. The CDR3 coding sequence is TGTGCCAGTAGTCTCCGAGGACAGGGGGCGACAGATACGCAGTATTTT.

The CDR3 reads CAWNGQESEKLFF. As DNA, the CDR3 is TGTGCCTGGAATGGGCAGGAGAGTGAAAAACTGTTTTTT. The chain has TRBV30 and TRBJ1-4, with D hard to call. CDR3 length: 13 residues. The V gene lost 4 bases and the J gene lost 7 bases, with 13 bases spanning the gap. Germline CDR1 reads GTSNPN; CDR2 reads SVGIG (reference sequence).

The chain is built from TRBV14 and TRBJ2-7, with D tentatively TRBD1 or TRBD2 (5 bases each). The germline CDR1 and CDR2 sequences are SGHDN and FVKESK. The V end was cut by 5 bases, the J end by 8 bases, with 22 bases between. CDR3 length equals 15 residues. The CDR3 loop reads CASSFVRDLYTKQYF. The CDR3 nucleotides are TGTGCCAGCAGCTTCGTCCGGGACCTATATACGAAGCAGTACTTC.

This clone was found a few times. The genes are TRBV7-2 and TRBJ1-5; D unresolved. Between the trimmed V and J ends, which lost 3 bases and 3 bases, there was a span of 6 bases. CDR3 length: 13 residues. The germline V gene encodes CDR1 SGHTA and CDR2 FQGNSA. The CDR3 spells CASSFTLNQPQHF. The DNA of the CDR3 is TGTGCCAGCAGCTTCACACTCAATCAGCCCCAGCATTTT.

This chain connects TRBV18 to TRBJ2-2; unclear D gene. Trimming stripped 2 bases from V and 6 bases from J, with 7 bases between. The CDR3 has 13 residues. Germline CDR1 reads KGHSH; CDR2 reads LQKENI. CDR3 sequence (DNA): TGTGCCAGCTCACCATTTTTCCCCGGGGAGCTGTTTTTT. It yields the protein CASSPFFPGELFF.

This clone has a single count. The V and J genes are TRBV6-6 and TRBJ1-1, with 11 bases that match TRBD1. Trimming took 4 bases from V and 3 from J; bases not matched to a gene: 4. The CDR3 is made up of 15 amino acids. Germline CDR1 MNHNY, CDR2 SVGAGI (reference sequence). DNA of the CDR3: TGTGCCAGCAGTTCTCCGGGACAGGGGGACACTGAAGCTTTCTTT. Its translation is CASSSPGQGDTEAFF.

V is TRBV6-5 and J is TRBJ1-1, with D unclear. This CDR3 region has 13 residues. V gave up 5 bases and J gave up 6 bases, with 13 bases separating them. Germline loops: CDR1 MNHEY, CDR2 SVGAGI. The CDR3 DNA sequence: TGTGCCAGCAGTGCACTTATCGTCTCTGAAGCTTTCTTT. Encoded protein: CASSALIVSEAFF.

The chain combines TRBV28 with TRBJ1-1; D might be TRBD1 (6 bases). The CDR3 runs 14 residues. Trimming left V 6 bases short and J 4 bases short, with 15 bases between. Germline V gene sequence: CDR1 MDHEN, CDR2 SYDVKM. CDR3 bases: TGTGCCAGCAGACTGTTTGGAGGGGGCACTGAAGCTTTCTTT. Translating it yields CASRLFGGGTEAFF.

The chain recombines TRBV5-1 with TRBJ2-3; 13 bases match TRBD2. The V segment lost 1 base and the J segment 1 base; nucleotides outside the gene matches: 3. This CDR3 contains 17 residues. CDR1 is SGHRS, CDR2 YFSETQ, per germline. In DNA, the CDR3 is TGCGCCAGCAGCTTGTGGACTAGCGGGGGCCGCACAGATACGCAGTATTTT. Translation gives CASSLWTSGGRTDTQYF.

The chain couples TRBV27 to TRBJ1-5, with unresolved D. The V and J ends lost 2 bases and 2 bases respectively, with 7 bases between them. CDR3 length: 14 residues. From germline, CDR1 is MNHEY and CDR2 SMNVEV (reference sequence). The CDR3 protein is CASSLRAGNQPQHF. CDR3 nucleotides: TGTGCCAGCAGTTTACGAGCGGGCAATCAGCCCCAGCATTTT.

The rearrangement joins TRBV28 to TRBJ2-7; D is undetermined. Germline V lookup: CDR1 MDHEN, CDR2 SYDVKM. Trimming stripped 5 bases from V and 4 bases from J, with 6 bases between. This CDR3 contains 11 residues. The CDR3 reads CASSMEYEQYF. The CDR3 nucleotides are TGTGCCAGCAGTATGGAGTACGAGCAGTACTTC.

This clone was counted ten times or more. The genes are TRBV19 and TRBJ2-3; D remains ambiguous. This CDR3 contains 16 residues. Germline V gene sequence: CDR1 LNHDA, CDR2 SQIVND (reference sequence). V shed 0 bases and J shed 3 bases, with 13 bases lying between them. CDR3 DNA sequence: TGTGCCAGTAGTATAGATCGTGGCGGCAAAACAGATACGCAGTATTTT. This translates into CASSIDRGGKTDTQYF.

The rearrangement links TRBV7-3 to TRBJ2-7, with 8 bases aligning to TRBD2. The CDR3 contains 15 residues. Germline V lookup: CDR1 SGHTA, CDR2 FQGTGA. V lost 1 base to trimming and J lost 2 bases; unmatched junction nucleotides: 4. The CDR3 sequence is CASSLKTGGPYEQYF. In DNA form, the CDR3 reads TGTGCCAGCAGCTTAAAGACGGGAGGGCCCTACGAGCAGTACTTC.

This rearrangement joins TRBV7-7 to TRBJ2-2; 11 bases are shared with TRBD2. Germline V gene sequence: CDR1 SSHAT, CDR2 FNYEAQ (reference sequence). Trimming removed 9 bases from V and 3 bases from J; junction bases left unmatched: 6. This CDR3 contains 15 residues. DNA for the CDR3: TGTGCCAGTACTAGCGGGAGTGGGGACACCGGGGAGCTGTTTTTT. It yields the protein CASTSGSGDTGELFF.

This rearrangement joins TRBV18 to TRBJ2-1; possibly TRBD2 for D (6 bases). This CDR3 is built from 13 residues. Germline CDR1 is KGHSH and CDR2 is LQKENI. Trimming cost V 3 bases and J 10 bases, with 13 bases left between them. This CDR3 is CASSPTSPGEQFF. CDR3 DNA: TGTGCCAGCTCACCCACTAGCCCTGGAGAGCAGTTCTTC.